This entry describes one T cell receptor (beta chain). This table comes from immunoSEQ multiplex PCR, and its TCRdb copy is limited to in-frame clones, with some not included. The sample yields fewer than 75,000 clones, around 90% seen once. The sample belongs to a study of OX40 agonist ivuxolimab in advanced cancers. Per the germline V gene, CDR1 is MNHNS and CDR2 is SASEGT. This CDR3 has 15 amino acids. V lost 4 bases, J lost 0 bases, and 10 bases lay in between. Sequenced here: CD4+ or CD8+ T cells sorted from blood, sampled in a trial of the OX40 agonist ivuxolimab. The receptor was derived from an adult with an advanced solid tumor such as melanoma, head and neck, liver or kidney cancer. This sequence joins TRBV6-1 and TRBJ1-3; D not resolved. This chain's CDR3 is CASSADTHSGNTIYF. The CDR3 nucleotides are TGTGCCAGCAGTGCTGACACACACTCTGGAAACACCATATATTTT.